These 27 T cell receptor beta chains were sequenced from one sample in a study of blood T cell repertoires in COVID-19. Profiling relied on immunoSEQ multiplex PCR, and the TCRdb table lists in-frame clones only, not all of them. The repertoire holds a few hundred thousand clones, roughly 84% seen once, with about 1.5% in the top ten. Input material: peripheral blood. Receptor source: a woman aged 40 to 49 who had recovered from COVID-19.

The V and J genes are TRBV4-1 and TRBJ2-4; no definite D call. V gave up 1 base and J gave up 0 bases, with 10 bases separating them. There are 16 residues in the CDR3. Germline V gene data show CDR1 as MGHRA and CDR2 as YSYEKL. The CDR3 DNA reads TGCGCCAGCAGCCAAGTTAGTCCACTAGCCAAAAACATTCAGTACTTC. It yields the protein CASSQVSPLAKNIQYF.

The chain combines TRBV7-9 with TRBJ2-7, with 8 bases fitting TRBD2. The DNA end lines up better with TRBJ2-1; the J call may be wrong. The CDR3 sequence is 19 residues long. Germline V CDR1 and CDR2: SEHNR, FQNEAQ (reference sequence). This CDR3 reads CASSQRERGLQNSYNEQFF. CDR3 DNA sequence: TGTGCCAGCAGCCAGCGGGAGCGGGGTCTGCAAAACTCCTACAATGAGCAGTTCTTC.

The chain employs TRBV6-5 and TRBJ1-5; TRBD1 is a possible D gene (5 bases). V was trimmed by 3 bases and J by 7 bases, leaving 13 bases between them. Germline V gene lookup returns CDR1 MNHEY and CDR2 SVGAGI. The CDR3 length is 14 residues. In DNA, the CDR3 is TGTGCCAGCAGTTATGGGGCCGGGAGGCAGCCCCAGCATTTT. Amino acids: CASSYGAGRQPQHF.

J is TRBJ2-2 and V is TRBV10-2; 8 nucleotides align to TRBD1. The CDR3 runs 15 residues. V lost 6 bases, J lost 4 bases, and 7 bases stayed unmatched. Germline CDR1 reads WSHSY; CDR2 reads SAAADI. CDR3 loop: CASRRDRTITGELFF. The CDR3 coding sequence is TGCGCCAGCAGACGGGACAGGACTATCACCGGGGAGCTGTTTTTT.

Only one count was recorded for this clone. The chain recombines TRBV3-1 (or the pseudogene TRBV3-2) with TRBJ2-1, with TRBD1 matching 10 bases. CDR3 size: 15 residues. V gave up 1 base and J gave up 6 bases; unmatched junction bases: 3. CDR1 and CDR2 from the germline V gene are LGHDT and YNNKEL (reference sequence). The CDR3 loop reads CASSQGWTGGNEQFF. For the CDR3, the DNA is TGTGCCAGCAGCCAAGGTTGGACAGGGGGCAATGAGCAGTTCTTC.

V is TRBV5-1 and J is TRBJ1-3, with 8 positions matching TRBD1. The CDR3 contains 16 residues. With V trimmed by 3 bases and J by 0 bases, 5 bases remained unmatched. From germline, CDR1 is SGHRS and CDR2 YFSETQ. The CDR3 reads CASSSDRGYSGNTIYF. CDR3 in DNA: TGCGCCAGCAGCTCTGACAGGGGCTACTCTGGAAACACCATATATTTT.

V gene TRBV12-3 or TRBV12-4 combines with J gene TRBJ1-3; D is undetermined. The CDR3 contains 11 residues. V dropped 7 bases and J dropped 4 bases, with 5 bases sitting between them. CDR3 DNA sequence: TGTGCCAGCACGCAGGGAAACACCATATATTTT. This sequence encodes CASTQGNTIYF.

The chain links TRBV5-6 to TRBJ1-1; no firm D call. V lost 2 bases and J 6 bases, leaving 14 bases between the germline ends. There are 14 residues in the CDR3. The germline V gene has CDR1 SGHDT and CDR2 YYEEEE. CDR3 coding DNA: TGTGCCAGCAGCTTTTTATCAGCGGTTGCTGAAGCTTTCTTT. It codes for CASSFLSAVAEAFF.

This clone was counted only a few times. The chain has TRBV7-9 and TRBJ1-2; D is perhaps TRBD1 (5 bases). The germline V gene has CDR1 SEHNR and CDR2 FQNEAQ (reference sequence). CDR3 length equals 14 residues. Trimming pared 3 bases from V and 0 bases from J, leaving 8 bases between. In DNA, the CDR3 is TGTGCCAGCAGCTTGACGACAGCTAACTATGGCTACACCTTC. Translated: CASSLTTANYGYTF.

V is TRBV5-8 and J is TRBJ1-1, with 9 bases fitting TRBD1. Trimming removed 5 bases from V and 1 base from J; junction bases left unmatched: 6. Germline V gives CDR1 SGHTS, CDR2 YDEGEE. This CDR3 has 15 residues. The CDR3 DNA is TGTGCCAGCAGTTTCAACAGGGGGCGGAACACTGAAGCTTTCTTT. It is translated as CASSFNRGRNTEAFF.

V usage is TRBV5-1 and J usage is TRBJ2-1; no clear D gene. The CDR3 covers 15 residues. Germline V gene data show CDR1 as SGHRS and CDR2 as YFSETQ. The germline V and J ends were trimmed by 2 bases and 5 bases, with 14 bases remaining between them. CDR3 sequence: CASSFGLLTDNEQFF. The CDR3, as DNA: TGCGCCAGCAGCTTTGGTCTACTCACCGACAATGAGCAGTTCTTC.

The chain uses TRBV28 and TRBJ1-5; tentative D call: TRBD1 (5 bases). The CDR3 extends over 11 amino acids. Trimming removed 6 bases from V and 8 bases from J, with 8 bases in between. From germline, CDR1 is MDHEN and CDR2 SYDVKM. CDR3 amino acids: CASSIREPQHF. The CDR3 coding sequence is TGTGCCAGCAGCATCAGGGAGCCCCAGCATTTT.

In its sample, this clone was seen a few times. J is TRBJ2-2 and V is TRBV2; TRBD1 agrees at 8 bases. Looked up from germline, CDR1 is SNHLY and CDR2 is FYNNEI. V shed 2 bases, J shed 6 bases, and the junction held 5 bases outside the gene matches. This CDR3 has 15 residues. CDR3 nucleotide sequence: TGTGCCAGCAGTGAAAACAGGGGGAGTCCCGGGGAGCTGTTTTTT. Translated: CASSENRGSPGELFF.

A single count supports this clone. The chain carries TRBV9 and TRBJ2-3; 9 nucleotides line up with TRBD2. The germline gives CDR1 SGDLS, CDR2 YYNGEE. V shed 4 bases, J shed 3 bases, and the junction held 9 bases outside the gene matches. This CDR3 contains 16 residues. CDR3 in amino acids: CASSPLPRGGTDTQYF. CDR3 bases: TGTGCCAGCAGCCCACTCCCGCGGGGGGGAACAGATACGCAGTATTTT.

The chain links TRBV5-1 to TRBJ2-2, with 9 bases identical to TRBD1. The CDR3 extends over 15 amino acids. Germline CDR1 and CDR2: SGHRS and YFSETQ. The junction had 6 bases not matched to a gene; V was cut back by 4 bases and J by 5 bases. For the CDR3, the DNA is TGCGCCAGCAGCCAGGGACAGGGTGGGACCGGGGAGCTGTTTTTT. It specifies CASSQGQGGTGELFF.

This chain uses TRBV28 with TRBJ2-1, with D perhaps matching TRBD1 (6 bases). CDR1 and CDR2 (germline): MDHEN, SYDVKM. The ends were cut back, 3 bases at V and 13 bases at J, with 16 bases in the middle. The CDR3 loop spans 13 amino acids. CDR3 residues: CASSLTGPTVQFF. Here the CDR3 DNA reads TGTGCCAGCAGTTTGACAGGACCAACCGTCCAGTTCTTC.

V is TRBV5-4 and J is TRBJ1-5; TRBD1 agrees at 7 bases. The germline CDR1 and CDR2 sequences are SGHNT and YYREEE (reference sequence). The CDR3 extends over 15 amino acids. V lost 4 bases to trimming and J lost 1 base; unmatched junction nucleotides: 5. This CDR3 is CASSLQGVSNQPQHF. In DNA, the CDR3 is TGTGCCAGCAGCCTTCAGGGGGTAAGCAATCAGCCCCAGCATTTT.

This chain connects TRBV27 to TRBJ1-3; D is unresolved. The CDR3 runs 14 residues. Germline V gene sequence: CDR1 MNHEY, CDR2 SMNVEV (reference sequence). V shed 6 bases and J shed 4 bases, with 13 bases lying between them. The CDR3 sequence is CASSPGVLGNTIYF. CDR3 nucleotide sequence: TGTGCCAGCAGCCCTGGTGTTCTAGGAAACACCATATATTTT.

The chain carries TRBV7-3 and TRBJ2-7, with D possibly TRBD2 on 6 matching bases. Deletions cut 5 bases from V and 2 bases from J, with 13 bases between. Germline loops: CDR1 SGHTA, CDR2 FQGTGA. This CDR3 spans 14 amino acids. Here the CDR3 DNA reads TGTGCCAGCAGCCCGTCACCGGGAGCCTACGAGCAGTACTTC. It codes for CASSPSPGAYEQYF.

This clone was counted only a few times. The chain carries TRBV27 and TRBJ2-7; D is perhaps TRBD1 (6 bases). Trimming removed 5 bases at V and 6 bases at J, with 14 bases between. This CDR3 comprises 13 residues. Germline lookup yields CDR1 MNHEY and CDR2 SMNVEV (reference sequence). CDR3 sequence: CASSPGRDIEQYF. DNA of the CDR3: TGTGCCAGCAGTCCGGGTCGGGACATCGAGCAGTACTTC.

CDR3 in amino acids: CASSTGTLTTYTTQYF. CDR3 nucleotide sequence: TGCGCCAGCAGCACCGGGACTTTGACTACCTATACAACCCAGTACTTC. This sequence joins TRBV5-1 and TRBJ2-5; TRBD2 might be the D (6 bases). The length of the CDR3 is 16 residues. The V gene lost 4 bases and the J gene lost 8 bases, with 24 bases spanning the gap. Per the germline V gene, CDR1 is SGHRS and CDR2 is YFSETQ.

V and J are TRBV2 and TRBJ2-7; a weak D match, TRBD1 (6 bases). The CDR3 is 13 amino acids. V gave up 7 bases and J gave up 5 bases, with 15 bases separating them. CDR1 and CDR2 (germline): SNHLY, FYNNEI. CDR3 residues: CASNEGVVNEQYF. In DNA, the CDR3 is TGTGCCAGCAACGAGGGGGTCGTGAACGAGCAGTACTTC.

The chain combines TRBV2 with TRBJ1-3; D ambiguous. V shed 7 bases and J shed 0 bases, with 10 bases lying between them. The CDR3 runs 14 residues. The germline CDR1 and CDR2 sequences are SNHLY and FYNNEI. CDR3 sequence (DNA): TGTGCCAGCACCCTAGAGGCCTCTGGAAACACCATATATTTT. Protein: CASTLEASGNTIYF.

The chain employs TRBV28 and TRBJ1-2; D gene uncertain. Between the trimmed V and J ends, which lost 2 bases and 3 bases, there was a span of 10 bases. CDR1 and CDR2 (germline): MDHEN, SYDVKM. This CDR3 contains 14 residues. The CDR3 sequence is CASSLGSEYYGYTF. The CDR3 bases are TGTGCCAGCAGTTTAGGCTCTGAATACTATGGCTACACCTTC.

V gene TRBV28 combines with J gene TRBJ2-1; D is uncertain. Germline CDR1 reads MDHEN; CDR2 reads SYDVKM. CDR3 length: 15 residues. V was clipped by 6 bases and J by 7 bases, with 19 bases between them. The CDR3, as DNA: TGTGCCAGCAGCCCGCCGAGGCAGCTTACGAATGAGCAGTTCTTC. It codes for CASSPPRQLTNEQFF.

This clone has a handful of counts. This chain links TRBV5-4 with TRBJ2-2, with D tentatively TRBD2 (7 bases). Germline loops: CDR1 SGHNT, CDR2 YYREEE (reference sequence). V lost 4 bases and J 1 base, leaving 11 bases between the germline ends. The CDR3 covers 15 residues. CDR3 region: CASSKGGENTGELFF. The CDR3 nucleotides read TGTGCCAGCAGCAAGGGGGGGGAGAACACCGGGGAGCTGTTTTTT.

The J gene is TRBJ2-5, the V gene TRBV5-6; 9 positions agree with TRBD2. The junction had 14 bases not matched to a gene; V was cut back by 5 bases and J by 0 bases. The CDR3 has 18 residues. In germline, CDR1 is SGHDT, CDR2 YYEEEE. CDR3 amino acids: CASRSRVTLAGYQETQYF. CDR3 DNA: TGTGCCAGCAGGTCTAGAGTAACCCTAGCGGGGTACCAAGAGACCCAGTACTTC.